These 2 T cell receptor beta chains were sequenced from one sample in a study of control samples from healthy donors and cancer patients. Using immunoSEQ multiplex PCR, the repertoire was profiled, and TCRdb retains in-frame clones only, with some absent. The data hold around 180,000 clones, with about 91% observed a single time. Sequenced input: blood. The receptors shown here come from a woman aged 40 to 50 in good health.

The V and J genes are TRBV7-6 and TRBJ1-1; weak D call: TRBD1 (5 bases). Deletions cut 5 bases from V and 5 bases from J, with 12 bases between. The CDR3 covers 13 residues. In germline, CDR1 is SGHVS, CDR2 FNYEAQ. CDR3 amino acids: CASSPLGGTEAFF. CDR3 nucleotides: TGTGCCAGCAGCCCTTTGGGGGGGACTGAAGCTTTCTTT.

The rearrangement links TRBV6-1 to TRBJ1-2; D is uncertain. In germline, CDR1 is MNHNS, CDR2 SASEGT. The CDR3 has 12 residues. The V end was cut by 3 bases, the J end by 7 bases, with 9 bases between. The CDR3 loop reads CASSDGTFGYTF. For the CDR3, the DNA is TGTGCCAGCAGTGATGGTACCTTTGGCTACACCTTC.